These 16 T cell receptor beta chains were sequenced from one sample in a study of blood T cell repertoires in COVID-19 (dated by TCRdb to the early 2020s). Libraries were prepared through the immunoSEQ multiplex PCR assay. TCRdb stores this immuneACCESS table with in-frame sequences only. Part of the clones is absent; in the studies checked, under half of the shortfall reflects unresolved V genes, and no reason is known for the rest. This sample has 120,000 to 150,000 clones in its table, and 84% of those were observed once. The ten largest clones capture about 39% of the sample. The sample was peripheral blood. The receptors stem from a human donor in a cohort sampled during active COVID-19.

The gene calls are TRBV25-1 and TRBJ2-7; 10 nucleotides agree with TRBD1. Per the germline V gene, CDR1 is MGHDK and CDR2 is SYGVNS. The junction had 1 base not matched to a gene; V was cut back by 2 bases and J by 6 bases. The CDR3 loop spans 13 amino acids. CDR3 in amino acids: CASSEGDRGEQYF. The CDR3 DNA is TGTGCCAGCAGTGAAGGGGACAGGGGCGAGCAGTACTTC.

This chain links TRBV15 with TRBJ2-3; 11 bases align to TRBD1. V was clipped by 0 bases and J by 6 bases; unmatched bases: 5. The germline CDR1 and CDR2 sequences are LNHNV and YYDKDF (reference sequence). The CDR3 is 16 residues long. The CDR3 DNA sequence: TGTGCCACCAGCAGAGATGGACAGGGGGCGTGGGATACGCAGTATTTT. This translates into CATSRDGQGAWDTQYF. Filled out from reference TRBV15 and TRBJ2-3, the complete variable domain reads DAMVIQNPRYQVTQFGKPVTLSCSQTLNHNVMYWYQQKSSQAPKLLFHYYDKDFNNEADTPDNFQSRRPNTSFCFLDIRSPGLGDTAMYLCATSRDGQGAWDTQYFGPGTRLTVL.

The genes are TRBV5-1 and TRBJ2-6; D might be TRBD1 (5 bases). Per the germline V gene, CDR1 is SGHRS and CDR2 is YFSETQ. V lost 4 bases to trimming and J lost 0 bases, with 20 bases between them. This CDR3 is built from 19 residues. CDR3: CASSPKGVLSSSGANVLTF. The CDR3 nucleotides are TGCGCCAGCAGCCCCAAAGGGGTCTTATCCAGCTCTGGGGCCAACGTCCTGACTTTC.

V is TRBV27 and J is TRBJ2-1; 11 bases map to TRBD2. Looked up from germline, CDR1 is MNHEY and CDR2 is SMNVEV (reference sequence). CDR3 length equals 17 residues. V dropped 3 bases and J dropped 6; count of bases not matched to a gene: 10. This chain's CDR3 is CASSFLRPSGGPNEQFF. The CDR3 DNA sequence: TGTGCCAGCAGTTTCCTCAGACCTAGCGGGGGGCCCAATGAGCAGTTCTTC.

The chain employs TRBV6-5 and TRBJ2-3, with TRBD1 matching 7 bases. Germline lookup yields CDR1 MNHEY and CDR2 SVGAGI. After removal of 8 bases from V and 6 bases from J, the junction contained 8 bases not matched to a gene. The CDR3 is 13 residues long. CDR3 region: CASQDRVFDTQYF. The CDR3, as DNA: TGTGCCAGCCAAGACAGGGTTTTTGATACGCAGTATTTT.

This rearrangement joins TRBV25-1 to TRBJ2-3; no clear D. Trimming stripped 3 bases from V and 6 bases from J, with 7 bases between. CDR1 and CDR2 (germline): MGHDK, SYGVNS. There are 12 residues in the CDR3. The CDR3 loop reads CASSEARDTQYF. CDR3 sequence (DNA): TGTGCCAGCAGTGAGGCCAGGGATACGCAGTATTTT.

The chain combines TRBV6-2 or TRBV6-3 with TRBJ2-1; D is unresolved. V lost 0 bases to trimming and J lost 3 bases, with 18 bases between them. Germline values: CDR1 MNHEY, CDR2 SVGEGT. CDR3 length equals 18 residues. The CDR3, as DNA: TGTGCCAGCAGTTACTCGAGGAAAGCCCCCACCCTCTACAATGAGCAGTTCTTC. This encodes CASSYSRKAPTLYNEQFF.

The chain recombines TRBV11-2 with TRBJ2-3; perhaps TRBD2 as D (5 bases). This CDR3 is built from 17 residues. Germline CDR1 is SGHAT and CDR2 is FQNNGV. The V and J ends lost 0 bases and 2 bases respectively, with 15 bases between them. The CDR3 bases are TGTGCCAGCAGCTTAGATTACGGCGGGTGGAACACAGATACGCAGTATTTT. Protein: CASSLDYGGWNTDTQYF.

This chain joins TRBV19 and TRBJ2-3, with D maybe TRBD2 (6 bases). Trimming removed 8 bases at V and 1 base at J, with 13 bases between. Germline V lookup: CDR1 LNHDA, CDR2 SQIVND (reference sequence). The CDR3 is 14 amino acids. The CDR3 here is CASSRTGGTDTQYF. For the CDR3, the DNA is TGTGCCAGTTCTAGGACGGGGGGCACAGATACGCAGTATTTT.

Here the CDR3 DNA reads TGTGCCAGCAGCCGCCTAGCGGGGGCCTTGACTGCCTCCTACGAGCAGTACTTC. This translates into CASSRLAGALTASYEQYF. This sequence joins TRBV7-2 and TRBJ2-7; 10 nucleotides agree with TRBD2. With 5 bases clipped from V and 0 bases from J, the junction kept 13 bases outside the gene matches. The CDR3 runs 18 residues. Germline-derived CDR1 and CDR2 are SGHTA and FQGNSA.

The genes are TRBV7-6 and TRBJ2-1, with D possibly TRBD1 on 5 matching bases. V shed 5 bases and J shed 4 bases, with 15 bases lying between them. Germline V CDR1 and CDR2: SGHVS, FNYEAQ. The CDR3 spans 15 residues. The CDR3 loop is CASSNTVRGYNEQFF. CDR3 in DNA: TGTGCCAGCAGCAACACAGTTAGGGGATACAATGAGCAGTTCTTC.

This chain connects TRBV15 to TRBJ1-5, with D unresolved. Germline V gene sequence: CDR1 LNHNV, CDR2 YYDKDF (reference sequence). The CDR3 spans 15 residues. Trimming took off 0 bases at V and 6 bases at J, with 12 bases between the two ends. CDR3 coding DNA: TGTGCCACCAGCAGAGATCGGGAGGGTGCTCAGCCCCAGCATTTT. Translating gives CATSRDREGAQPQHF.

J is TRBJ1-4 and V is TRBV5-1; a weak D match, TRBD1 (5 bases). Trimming cost V 4 bases and J 7 bases, with 17 bases left between them. The length of the CDR3 is 15 residues. The germline gives CDR1 SGHRS, CDR2 YFSETQ. CDR3 DNA: TGCGCCAGCAGCAGCGGGACGCTCGTCGGTGAAAAACTGTTTTTT. This sequence encodes CASSSGTLVGEKLFF.

This sequence joins TRBV9 and TRBJ1-2, with D possibly being TRBD1 (6 bases). V lost 4 bases and J lost 1, with 17 bases in between. In germline, CDR1 is SGDLS, CDR2 YYNGEE. This CDR3 is built from 16 residues. The CDR3 sequence is CASSPQARQVNYGYTF. The CDR3 nucleotides read TGTGCCAGCAGCCCCCAGGCCCGACAGGTTAACTATGGCTACACCTTC.

The genes are TRBV11-3 and TRBJ2-7; D may be TRBD2 (6 bases). V lost 5 bases and J lost 4, with 12 bases in between. CDR3 length: 13 residues. Looked up from germline, CDR1 is SGHNT and CDR2 is YENEEA. CDR3 loop: CASSPGLLYEQYF. CDR3 coding DNA: TGTGCCAGCAGCCCTGGACTACTTTACGAGCAGTACTTC.

This clone was counted between two and nine times. V usage is TRBV18 and J usage is TRBJ2-2; D remains ambiguous. The CDR3 spans 12 residues. V was shortened by 6 bases and J by 8 bases, with 10 bases between the two germline ends. Germline loops: CDR1 KGHSH, CDR2 LQKENI. Here the CDR3 reads CASSPRGGELFF. The DNA for the CDR3 is TGTGCCAGCTCCCCAAGAGGAGGGGAGCTGTTTTTT.